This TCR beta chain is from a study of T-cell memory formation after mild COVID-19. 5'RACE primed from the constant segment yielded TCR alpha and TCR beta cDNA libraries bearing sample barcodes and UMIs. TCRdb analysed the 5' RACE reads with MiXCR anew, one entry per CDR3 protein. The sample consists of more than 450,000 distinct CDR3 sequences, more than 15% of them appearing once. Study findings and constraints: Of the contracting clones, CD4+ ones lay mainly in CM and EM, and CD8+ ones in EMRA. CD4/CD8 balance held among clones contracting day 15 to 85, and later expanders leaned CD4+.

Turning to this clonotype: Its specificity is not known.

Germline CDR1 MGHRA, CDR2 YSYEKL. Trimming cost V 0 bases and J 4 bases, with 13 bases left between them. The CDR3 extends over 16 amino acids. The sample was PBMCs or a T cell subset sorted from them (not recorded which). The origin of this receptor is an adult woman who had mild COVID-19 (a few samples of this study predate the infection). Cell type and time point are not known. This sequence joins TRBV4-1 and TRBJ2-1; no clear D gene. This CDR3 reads CASSQEVRLAYNEQFF. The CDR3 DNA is TGCGCCAGCAGCCAAGAGGTGCGACTCGCATACAATGAGCAGTTCTTC.